One and the same sample provided the 16 T cell receptor beta chains below, sequenced in a study of blood T cell repertoires in COVID-19. The protocol was immunoSEQ multiplex PCR, while the TCRdb copy is restricted to in-frame clones and leaves out a portion. The data hold 150,000 to 200,000 clones, with about 86% observed a single time. Sequenced sample: peripheral blood. The origin of the receptors is a woman in her seventies with COVID-19, enrolled during active disease.

The chain uses TRBV6-1 and TRBJ2-1; no firm D call. Germline CDR1 and CDR2: MNHNS and SASEGT. CDR3 size: 13 residues. V dropped 2 bases and J dropped 4 bases, with 6 bases sitting between them. The CDR3 DNA follows: TGTGCCAGCAGTGAATATGTTTACAATGAGCAGTTCTTC. Amino acid sequence: CASSEYVYNEQFF.

This sequence joins TRBV6-5 and TRBJ1-2, with no clear D. V lost 8 bases to trimming and J lost 2 bases, with 9 bases between them. The CDR3 extends over 12 amino acids. Looked up from germline, CDR1 is MNHEY and CDR2 is SVGAGI. The CDR3 region is CASSNANYGYTF. The CDR3 DNA reads as TGTGCCAGCTCGAACGCGAACTATGGCTACACCTTC.

V is TRBV28 and J is TRBJ2-7; D is possibly TRBD2 (5 bases). The CDR3 loop spans 13 amino acids. Germline CDR1 is MDHEN and CDR2 is SYDVKM. Trimming cost V 6 bases and J 7 bases, with 16 bases left between them. DNA for the CDR3: TGTGCCAGCAGCCGTTCTGCCCCGGGGGAGCAGTACTTC. Protein: CASSRSAPGEQYF.

The chain recombines TRBV15 with TRBJ1-1; no definite D call. V was clipped by 5 bases and J by 6 bases, with 19 bases between them. The CDR3 extends over 15 amino acids. CDR1 is LNHNV and CDR2 is YYDKDF in the germline V gene (reference sequence). CDR3 DNA: TGTGCCACCAGCTACGCAAGGACGGGGAGACCTGAAGCTTTCTTT. Translating it yields CATSYARTGRPEAFF. The full variable domain, rest sourced from reference TRBV15 and TRBJ1-1, is DAMVIQNPRYQVTQFGKPVTLSCSQTLNHNVMYWYQQKSSQAPKLLFHYYDKDFNNEADTPDNFQSRRPNTSFCFLDIRSPGLGDTAMYLCATSYARTGRPEAFFGQGTRLTVV.

The J gene is TRBJ2-2, the V gene TRBV30; a weak D match, TRBD1 (6 bases). Germline V gene lookup returns CDR1 GTSNPN and CDR2 SVGIG (reference sequence). This CDR3 comprises 15 residues. Trimming removed 5 bases at V and 3 bases at J, with 16 bases between. CDR3 coding DNA: TGTGCCTGGGTACAGGGCAGAAGGGACACCGGGGAGCTGTTTTTT. Its translation: CAWVQGRRDTGELFF.

The J gene is TRBJ2-2, the V gene TRBV19; D unresolved. Germline CDR1 and CDR2: LNHDA and SQIVND (reference sequence). V lost 3 bases, J lost 2 bases, and 7 bases lay in between. The CDR3 is 14 amino acids. CDR3 protein: CASSIGQNTGELFF. The CDR3 nucleotides read TGTGCCAGTAGTATTGGGCAAAACACCGGGGAGCTGTTTTTT.

This clone showed up just once. V and J are TRBV3-1 (or the pseudogene TRBV3-2) and TRBJ1-1, with D possibly matching TRBD1 (6 bases). Trimming took 2 bases from V and 8 from J, leaving 12 bases between them. CDR3 size: 13 residues. Germline V gene lookup returns CDR1 LGHDT and CDR2 YNNKEL (reference sequence). CDR3 amino acids: CASSQTTGTEAFF. The CDR3, as DNA: TGTGCCAGCAGCCAAACTACCGGGACAGAAGCTTTCTTT.

The chain uses TRBV7-9 and TRBJ1-5, with unresolved D. Germline CDR1 is SEHNR and CDR2 is FQNEAQ (reference sequence). The CDR3 length is 12 residues. V gave up 5 bases and J gave up 6 bases, with 8 bases separating them. The CDR3 loop reads CASSLVGQPQHF. CDR3 bases: TGTGCCAGCAGCCTAGTCGGTCAGCCCCAGCATTTT.

This sequence joins TRBV19 and TRBJ2-6; 7 bases are a match to TRBD1. The trim removed 3 bases at V and 2 bases at J, leaving 7 bases unmatched. The CDR3 has 17 residues. Germline CDR1 is LNHDA and CDR2 is SQIVND (reference sequence). This chain's CDR3 is CASSIFFGTAGANVLTF. CDR3 nucleotide sequence: TGTGCCAGTAGTATTTTTTTTGGGACAGCTGGGGCCAACGTCCTGACTTTC.

This chain uses TRBV5-6 with TRBJ2-3; D may be TRBD2 (5 bases). The V gene's germline CDR1 is SGHDT and CDR2 YYEEEE. The ends were cut back, 2 bases at V and 2 bases at J, with 12 bases in the middle. The CDR3 loop spans 15 amino acids. CDR3 residues: CASSFFGLYTDTQYF. The DNA for the CDR3 is TGTGCCAGCAGCTTTTTTGGACTCTACACAGATACGCAGTATTTT.

The V and J genes are TRBV6-5 and TRBJ2-1, with D possibly being TRBD2 (5 bases). This CDR3 contains 13 residues. Germline values: CDR1 MNHEY, CDR2 SVGAGI. Trimming left V 0 bases short and J 10 bases short, with 10 bases between. CDR3 nucleotide sequence: TGTGCCAGCAGTTACTCGACGGAGCGGGAGCAGTTCTTC. Translation: CASSYSTEREQFF.

The rearrangement uses TRBV12-3 or TRBV12-4 and TRBJ1-5; D gene ambiguous. V shed 4 bases and J shed 3 bases, with 4 bases lying between them. This CDR3 has 12 amino acids. The CDR3 sequence is CASSSFNQPQHF. Here the CDR3 DNA reads TGTGCCAGCAGTTCCTTCAATCAGCCCCAGCATTTT.

This clone was counted a single time. This chain connects TRBV11-3 to TRBJ1-1; D gene ambiguous. Trimming removed 6 bases from V and 0 bases from J, with 11 bases in between. The CDR3 is 14 residues long. CDR1 and CDR2 from the germline V gene are SGHNT and YENEEA. The CDR3 coding sequence is TGTGCCAGCAGGGGTTCGGGGATGAACACTGAAGCTTTCTTT. Amino acid sequence: CASRGSGMNTEAFF.

J is TRBJ2-7 and V is TRBV3-1 (or the pseudogene TRBV3-2), with a weak D call TRBD1 (6 bases). CDR1 LGHDT and CDR2 YNNKEL come from the germline V gene (reference sequence). CDR3 size: 14 residues. V was shortened by 4 bases and J by 9 bases, with 19 bases between the two germline ends. The DNA for the CDR3 is TGTGCCAGCAGCCCGACGGCCCAATCGGACAGGCAGTACTTC. Protein sequence: CASSPTAQSDRQYF.

The CDR3 DNA is TGCAGCGTTGAAGCGGATGAGCAGTTCTTC. Translated, it gives CSVEADEQFF. This chain joins TRBV29-1 and TRBJ2-1, with D hard to call. V lost 1 base to trimming and J lost 8 bases, with 3 bases between them. CDR1 is SQVTM, CDR2 ANQGSEA, per germline. This CDR3 region has 10 residues.

The rearrangement links TRBV4-2 to TRBJ2-7; D call uncertain. Trimming removed 0 bases from V and 3 bases from J, with 9 bases in between. This CDR3 has 14 amino acids. In germline, CDR1 is LGHNA, CDR2 YNFKEQ. CDR3 coding DNA: TGTGCCAGCAGCCAAGATCTACAGAACTACGAGCAGTACTTC. Its protein is CASSQDLQNYEQYF.